This paragraph covers one T cell receptor (beta chain) sequence. Antigen: not known. Patients had received no treatment within the previous three months. This entry belongs to a study of resident and recirculating memory T cells in vitiligo. Findings and caveats of the study: No unique dominant TCR clone was found in vitiligo lesions.

Only in-frame clones appear in the TCRdb table, and some are missing; sequencing was by immunoSEQ multiplex PCR. The sample lists more than 35,000 clones; around 90% were seen once. Germline lookup yields CDR1 LGHNT and CDR2 FRNRAP. V lost 4 bases and J lost 5, with 8 bases in between. CDR3 length equals 12 residues. Sample: blood. This TCR derives from a male donor with vitiligo. The rearrangement joins TRBV12-5 to TRBJ2-5; D uncertain. The CDR3 sequence: CASGSTSETQYF. The CDR3 DNA reads TGTGCTAGTGGTTCGACAAGTGAGACCCAGTACTTC.